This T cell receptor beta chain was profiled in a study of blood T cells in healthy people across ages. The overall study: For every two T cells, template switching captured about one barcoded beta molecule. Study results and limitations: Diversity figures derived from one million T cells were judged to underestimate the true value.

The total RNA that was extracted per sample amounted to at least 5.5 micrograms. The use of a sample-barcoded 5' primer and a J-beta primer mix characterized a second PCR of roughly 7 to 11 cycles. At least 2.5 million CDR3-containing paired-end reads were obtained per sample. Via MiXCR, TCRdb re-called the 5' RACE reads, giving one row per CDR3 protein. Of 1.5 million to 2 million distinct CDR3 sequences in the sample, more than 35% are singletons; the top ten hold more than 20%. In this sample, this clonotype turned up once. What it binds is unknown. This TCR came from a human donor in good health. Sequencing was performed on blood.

The CDR3 is CASSDWGPYNEQFF. The CDR3 bases are TGTGCCAGCAGTGATTGGGGCCCATACAATGAGCAGTTCTTC. This chain uses TRBV2 with TRBJ2-1; TRBD1 might be the D (5 bases). V shed 3 bases and J shed 4 bases, with 10 bases lying between them. This CDR3 contains 14 residues. Germline loops: CDR1 SNHLY, CDR2 FYNNEI.